This is a list of T cell receptor beta chains from one sample in a study of T cells in Graves' hyperthyroidism and ophthalmopathy. Using its own MiXCR run on the multiplex PCR reads, TCRdb lists one record per CDR3 protein. The table records more than 450,000 distinct CDR3 sequences, 15% to 20% of them present only once. Sample: blood. These receptors came from a man in his forties or fifties with Graves' ophthalmopathy. The CDR3 runs from the conserved cysteine through the conserved F or W. The D gene is left open where the match is weak. The listing skips clone size in some rows; elsewhere it reads once, few, many or a size class.

>NA|TRBV2|many|TRBJ1-5
CASSPRRASNQPQHF
TGTGCCAGCAGTCCTAGGCGTGCCTCCAATCAGCCCCAGCATTTT
>NA|TRBV19|NA|TRBJ1-5
CASTHGGDRQPQHF
TGTGCCAGTACCCACGGCGGGGATCGCCAGCCCCAGCATTTT
>NA|TRBV9|NA|TRBJ2-7
CASSGHQSYEQYF
TGTGCCAGCAGCGGTCACCAATCCTACGAGCAGTACTTC
>NA|TRBV9|NA|TRBJ1-6
CASSAQDLSPLHF
TGTGCCAGCAGCGCCCAAGACCTTTCACCCCTCCACTTT
>NA|TRBV12-3/TRBV12-4|NA|TRBJ2-2
CASSSLINTGELFF
TGTGCCAGCAGTTCGCTGATTAACACCGGGGAGCTGTTTTTT
>NA|TRBV7-9|once|TRBJ1-2
CASSPPFLGGAVNYGYTF
TGTGCCAGCAGCCCCCCCTTTCTAGGGGGGGCGGTTAACTATGGCTACACCTTC
>TRBD1|TRBV20-1|NA|TRBJ1-1
CSASDRGLEAFF
TGCAGTGCTTCCGACAGGGGGCTTGAAGCTTTCTTT
>NA|TRBV13|NA|TRBJ2-3
CASSLTRAGDTQYF
TGTGCCAGCAGCTTAACCAGGGCGGGAGATACGCAGTATTTT
>TRBD2|TRBV2|few|TRBJ2-3
CASSFLAGEADTQYF
TGTGCCAGCAGTTTCCTAGCGGGGGAAGCGGATACGCAGTATTTT
>NA|TRBV7-8|NA|TRBJ1-5
CASSLNSRTASNQPQHF
TGTGCCAGCAGCTTAAATAGCCGGACAGCTAGCAATCAGCCCCAGCATTTT
>NA|TRBV6-5|few|TRBJ2-3
CASSYGRSTDTQYF
TGTGCCAGCAGTTACGGGAGGAGCACAGATACGCAGTATTTT
>NA|TRBV20-1|many|TRBJ2-1
CSARGHPSSYNEQFF
TGCAGTGCCCGAGGACACCCGAGCTCCTACAATGAGCAGTTCTTC
>NA|TRBV28|NA|TRBJ2-1
CASSSLGTPSYNEQFF
TGTGCCAGCAGTTCCCTCGGGACACCCTCCTACAATGAGCAGTTCTTC
>NA|TRBV28|many|TRBJ1-1
CASSLGIAGNTEAFF
TGTGCCAGCAGTTTAGGTATCGCAGGTAACACTGAAGCTTTCTTT
>NA|TRBV3-1|many|TRBJ2-1
CASSQVAHEQFF
TGTGCCAGCAGCCAAGTGGCCCATGAGCAGTTCTTC
>NA|TRBV3-1|many|TRBJ2-5
CASSQTWTQYF
TGTGCCAGCAGCCAAACCTGGACCCAGTACTTC
>TRBD1|TRBV19|NA|TRBJ2-7
CAGSIDTGASYEQYF
TGTGCCGGTAGTATAGACACAGGGGCTTCCTACGAGCAGTACTTC
>TRBD2|TRBV6-2/TRBV6-3|many|TRBJ2-7
CASSSFSTRLAGGGEQYF
TGTGCCAGCAGTTCGTTCAGTACCAGACTAGCGGGAGGGGGAGAGCAGTACTTC
>NA|TRBV5-1|few|TRBJ2-1
CASSAGQEYNEQFF
TGCGCCAGCAGCGCGGGACAAGAGTACAATGAGCAGTTCTTC
>NA|TRBV2|many|TRBJ1-1
CASSEDGNTEAFF
TGTGCCAGCAGTGAAGACGGAAACACTGAAGCTTTCTTT
>NA|TRBV2|many|TRBJ1-5
CASSDRGEIQPQHF
TGTGCCAGCAGTGATCGGGGGGAGATTCAGCCCCAGCATTTT
>NA|TRBV2|many|TRBJ1-1
CASSDTENTEAFF
TGTGCCAGCAGTGATACCGAGAACACTGAAGCTTTCTTT
>NA|TRBV28|many|TRBJ2-7
CASSLVGRGSYEQYF
TGTGCCAGCAGCCTAGTGGGCAGGGGATCCTACGAGCAGTACTTC
>NA|TRBV25-1|NA|TRBJ1-2
CASSEWGNYYGYTF
TGTGCCAGCAGTGAATGGGGCAACTACTATGGCTACACCTTC
>NA|TRBV30|many|TRBJ1-1
CAWSLQGGAEAFF
TGTGCCTGGAGTCTACAAGGGGGGGCTGAAGCTTTCTTT